This T cell receptor beta chain comes out of a study of early T cells in non-severe SARS-CoV-2 infection. One entry per CDR3 protein results from TCRdb running MiXCR on the 5' RACE reads. The sample has about 66,000 distinct CDR3 sequences; around 20% are singletons. The sample holds many counts of this clonotype. Its target is not known. Overall study results and limits: Using VDJdb, the matching emphasized anti-spike CD8 responses while missing private and CD4 specificities.

The CDR3 spans 13 residues. The germline V and J ends were trimmed by 5 bases and 11 bases, with 18 bases remaining between them. Germline values: CDR1 SEHNR, CDR2 FQNEAQ (reference sequence). Sequenced material: whole blood, taken at baseline. The gene calls are TRBV7-9 and TRBJ1-1; D gene unclear. This clonotype was obtained from an adult who was a healthcare worker with PCR-confirmed SARS-CoV-2 infection or an uninfected control (not recorded which). The CDR3 reads CASSVDWEGMAFF. The CDR3 DNA reads as TGTGCCAGCAGCGTCGACTGGGAAGGTATGGCTTTCTTT. Full variable domain (rest looked up from reference TRBV7-9 and TRBJ1-1): DTGVSQNPRHKITKRGQNVTFRCDPISEHNRLYWYRQTLGQGPEFLTYFQNEAQLEKSRLLSDRFSAERPKGSFSTLEIQRTEQGDSAMYLCASSVDWEGMAFFGQGTRLTVV.